This T cell receptor (beta chain) is from a study of T cell responses to AZD1222 COVID-19 vaccine. Data came from immunoSEQ multiplex PCR; TCRdb stores just in-frame clones and leaves some out. The sample comprises 50,000 to 65,000 clones, around 90% of which are singletons, and 4% to 5% rests with the top ten. V shed 8 bases and J shed 4 bases, with 12 bases lying between them. This CDR3 comprises 13 residues. The TCR originated in an adult in good health. The starting material was peripheral blood, obtained on day 0 of AZD1222 vaccination. The gene calls are TRBV12-3 or TRBV12-4 and TRBJ1-5, with D hard to call. Written as DNA, the CDR3 is TGTGCCAGCTGCAAGGGTCTGAATCAGCCCCAGCATTTT. Amino acids: CASCKGLNQPQHF.